This T cell receptor (beta chain) was profiled in a study of vaccination effects on CD4 cells after COVID-19. Repertoires were generated with immunoSEQ multiplex PCR, while TCRdb's copy carries only in-frame clones and drops some. The table includes approximately 70,000 clones, approximately 76% detected once. Germline CDR1 SGHVS, CDR2 FNYEAQ. V was cut by 5 bases and J by 1 base, with 11 bases left in between. This CDR3 comprises 15 residues. Antigen-specific CD4+ T cell clonotypes were called by their expansion after viral peptide-pool culture in ViraFEST. Isolating CD4+ T cells followed around nine days of culture. Participants got two doses of BNT162b2 or mRNA-1273 vaccine. Nucleocapsid antibody tests were negative, and the vaccine recipients had no prior SARS-CoV-2 infection. Concerning this clone itself: Its antigen remains unknown.

The source of this sequence is a human donor who received a COVID-19 vaccine. Sequencing was performed on CD4+ T cells from PBMCs cultured with HCoV-OC43 spike peptides, taken after COVID-19 vaccination. Subset: HCoV-OC43 spike overlapping peptide pool stimulation. The chain recombines TRBV7-6 with TRBJ2-2, with D perhaps TRBD1 (6 bases). CDR3 loop: CASSPVGQNTGELFF. The CDR3, as DNA: TGTGCCAGCAGCCCCGTGGGACAGAACACCGGGGAGCTGTTTTTT. Supplemented by reference TRBV7-6 and TRBJ2-2, the full variable domain reads GAGVSQSPRYKVTKRGQDVALRCDPISGHVSLYWYRQALGQGPEFLTYFNYEAQQDKSGLPNDRFSAERPEGSISTLTIQRTEQRDSAMYRCASSPVGQNTGELFFGEGSRLTVL.